This entry lists 30 T cell receptor beta chains sequenced from one sample in a study of blood T cell repertoires in COVID-19. Here immunoSEQ multiplex PCR was the method, and the copy in TCRdb shows in-frame clones only, minus some. The sample yields some 320,000 clones, around 87% seen once. Specimen: peripheral blood. These receptors were obtained from a woman in her forties or fifties who had recovered from COVID-19.

Here the CDR3 reads CASSLGGQNSGNTIYF. DNA of the CDR3: TGTGCCAGCAGCTTGGGGGGACAGAACTCTGGAAACACCATATATTTT. The rearrangement uses TRBV7-2 and TRBJ1-3; 7 nucleotides match TRBD1. Germline CDR1 SGHTA, CDR2 FQGNSA. This CDR3 spans 16 amino acids. Unmatched junction bases numbered 5, after V lost 3 bases and J lost 0 bases.

The chain combines TRBV19 with TRBJ1-2; 7 bases fit TRBD1. J lost 5 bases, V lost 5 bases, and 8 bases had no gene match. Germline CDR1 and CDR2: LNHDA and SQIVND (reference sequence). The CDR3 loop spans 14 amino acids. The DNA for the CDR3 is TGTGCCAGTAGTCCAACAGGGACAGCTTATGGCTACACCTTC. It specifies CASSPTGTAYGYTF. Based on the CDR3 plus reference TRBV19 and TRBJ1-2, the full variable domain is DGGITQSPKYLFRKEGQNVTLSCEQNLNHDAMYWYRQDPGQGLRLIYYSQIVNDFQKGDIAEGYSVSREKKESFPLTVTSAQKNPTAFYLCASSPTGTAYGYTFGSGTRLTVV.

This clone has just one count. The V call is TRBV28, the J call TRBJ2-1; 14 positions match TRBD2. The CDR3 runs to 18 residues. Trimming removed 3 bases from V and 1 base from J; junction bases left unmatched: 5. Germline V gives CDR1 MDHEN, CDR2 SYDVKM. CDR3 in DNA: TGTGCCAGCAGTTTGCCCCGACTAGCGGGAGGGTCCTACAATGAGCAGTTCTTC. This gives the protein CASSLPRLAGGSYNEQFF.

This rearrangement joins TRBV19 to TRBJ1-2; 7 bases match TRBD1. The V gene end was trimmed by 8 bases and the J gene end by 4 bases; junction bases not matched to a gene: 7. This CDR3 region has 13 residues. Germline V CDR1 and CDR2: LNHDA, SQIVND (reference sequence). The DNA of the CDR3 is TGTGCCAGTCATCGGGACAGAACCTATGGCTACACCTTC. It codes for CASHRDRTYGYTF. Looking up the rest from reference TRBV19 and TRBJ1-2 gives the full variable domain: DGGITQSPKYLFRKEGQNVTLSCEQNLNHDAMYWYRQDPGQGLRLIYYSQIVNDFQKGDIAEGYSVSREKKESFPLTVTSAQKNPTAFYLCASHRDRTYGYTFGSGTRLTVV.

This clone has just a few counts. The chain combines TRBV9 with TRBJ2-3; D call uncertain. Per the germline V gene, CDR1 is SGDLS and CDR2 is YYNGEE. Trimming removed 4 bases at V and 0 bases at J, with 6 bases between. The CDR3 totals 13 residues. The chain's CDR3 is CASSLYSTDTQYF. As DNA, the CDR3 is TGTGCCAGCAGCCTCTATAGCACAGATACGCAGTATTTT.

Of note for this clone: One base away lies a much larger clone, so this may be a sequencing read error. CDR3 bases: TGTGCCAGCAGTTATACAGGGGCCTACGAGCAGTACTTC. Translating gives CASSYTGAYEQYF. The chain combines TRBV6-5 with TRBJ2-7, with 7 bases matching TRBD1. Losses at the gene ends were 3 bases for V and 2 bases for J; bases not matched to a gene: 1. CDR1 and CDR2 from the germline V gene are MNHEY and SVGAGI. This CDR3 is built from 13 residues.

V and J are TRBV19 and TRBJ2-3; 9 nucleotides align to TRBD2. Germline CDR1 reads LNHDA; CDR2 reads SQIVND (reference sequence). This CDR3 comprises 18 residues. The J segment lost 4 bases and the V segment lost 6 bases, leaving 17 bases of the junction unmatched. CDR3 nucleotide sequence: TGTGCCAGTAGCCCCGTTTCCCCCTCGGCGGGAGGGCCAGATACGCAGTATTTT. This gives the protein CASSPVSPSAGGPDTQYF.

The CDR3 DNA reads TGTGCCAGCAGAGCACCGAATAACTATGGCTACACCTTC. Amino acids: CASRAPNNYGYTF. V gene TRBV25-1 combines with J gene TRBJ1-2; D gene unclear. This CDR3 comprises 13 residues. CDR1 and CDR2 from the germline V gene are MGHDK and SYGVNS. V lost 6 bases to trimming and J lost 1 base, with 9 bases between them.

This chain joins TRBV6-2 or TRBV6-3 and TRBJ1-4, with 9 bases lining up with TRBD1. The germline CDR1 and CDR2 sequences are MNHEY and SVGEGT. V lost 5 bases to trimming and J lost 6 bases; unmatched junction nucleotides: 7. This CDR3 is built from 15 residues. The CDR3 DNA reads TGTGCCAGCAGTCCGGCGGGACAGGGTGATGAAAAACTGTTTTTT. It is translated as CASSPAGQGDEKLFF.

The V and J genes are TRBV21-1 and TRBJ2-7; TRBD1, the table's D call, was not compared with the DNA. TRBV21-1 is a documented pseudogene. The CDR3 has 16 amino acids. The CDR3, as DNA: TGTGCCAGCAGCGACTTGGACAGTCTGAGCTCCTACGAGCAGTACTTC. This gives the protein CASSDLDSLSSYEQYF.

This clone has just a few counts. The chain has TRBV7-9 and TRBJ1-1; D unresolved. CDR1 SEHNR and CDR2 FQNEAQ come from the germline V gene (reference sequence). With 2 bases removed from V and 0 bases from J, the gap between germline ends came to 4 bases. This CDR3 is 13 amino acids long. The CDR3 loop reads CASSLQLNTEAFF. CDR3 nucleotides: TGTGCCAGCAGCTTACAGTTGAACACTGAAGCTTTCTTT.

The chain combines TRBV28 with TRBJ2-7; no clear D gene. The CDR3 length is 19 residues. Trimming took 6 bases from V and 2 from J, leaving 29 bases between them. In germline, CDR1 is MDHEN, CDR2 SYDVKM. The CDR3: CASRNSPLISAVITYEQYF. The CDR3 DNA reads as TGTGCCAGCAGAAACTCCCCTCTCATTAGTGCTGTTATCACCTACGAGCAGTACTTC.

The CDR3 reads CASISIGGRNEQFF. In DNA, the CDR3 is TGTGCCAGCATAAGCATTGGGGGCCGCAATGAGCAGTTCTTC. The chain recombines TRBV6-5 with TRBJ2-1, with D possibly being TRBD1 (6 bases). The CDR3 is 14 residues long. CDR1 MNHEY and CDR2 SVGAGI come from the germline V gene. V was clipped by 7 bases and J by 6 bases, with 16 bases between them.

The rearrangement uses TRBV6-5 and TRBJ1-2; 7 nucleotides match TRBD1. The CDR3 runs 14 residues. J was trimmed by 5 bases and V by 7 bases; bases with no gene match: 10. Germline V CDR1 and CDR2: MNHEY, SVGAGI. The CDR3 DNA is TGTGCCAGCACCTCCCGAGGACAGGCTTATGGCTACACCTTC. Translation gives CASTSRGQAYGYTF.

CDR3 residues: CASSDRVGQSGYTF. For the CDR3, the DNA is TGCGCCAGCAGTGACAGGGTAGGACAGAGTGGCTACACCTTC. The chain carries TRBV10-2 and TRBJ1-2, with TRBD1 as a possible D gene (6 bases). The germline CDR1 and CDR2 sequences are WSHSY and SAAADI. The germline V and J ends were trimmed by 3 bases and 7 bases, with 15 bases remaining between them. CDR3 size: 14 residues.

This chain connects TRBV12-3 or TRBV12-4 to TRBJ2-1, with 11 bases that match TRBD2. The CDR3 has 13 amino acids. J gave up 5 bases and V 6 bases, and 0 bases lay outside the gene matches. CDR3 sequence (DNA): TGTGCCAGCAGACTAGCGGGGGACAATGAGCAGTTCTTC. It specifies CASRLAGDNEQFF.

The chain uses TRBV5-1 and TRBJ2-7, with 7 bases identical to TRBD1. This CDR3 has 13 residues. CDR1 SGHRS and CDR2 YFSETQ come from the germline V gene. V shed 1 base, J shed 5 bases, and the junction held 3 bases outside the gene matches. The CDR3 DNA reads TGCGCCAGCAGCTTGACAGGGGTCCACGAGCAGTACTTC. Translating gives CASSLTGVHEQYF.

The chain has TRBV3-1 (or the pseudogene TRBV3-2) and TRBJ2-4; tentatively, D is TRBD2 (7 bases). V was pared by 4 bases and J by 4 bases, with 14 bases between. The length of the CDR3 is 15 residues. Germline V gene sequence: CDR1 LGHDT, CDR2 YNNKEL (reference sequence). The CDR3 DNA is TGTGCCAGCAGCCTCGGGGGGCGGGAAAAAAACATTCAGTACTTC. This gives the protein CASSLGGREKNIQYF.

This clone was found once. The chain is built from TRBV21-1 and TRBJ1-4. TRBV21-1 is shown as a pseudogene. The CDR3 extends over 14 amino acids. The CDR3 bases are TGTGCCAGCAGCAAATTGGGGGGGAATGAAAAACTGTTTTTT. It encodes CASSKLGGNEKLFF.

This clone was seen just once. The rearrangement joins TRBV27 to TRBJ1-1; the D gene is possibly TRBD1 (6 bases). Germline V gives CDR1 MNHEY, CDR2 SMNVEV (reference sequence). Between the trimmed V and J ends, which lost 6 bases and 3 bases, there was a span of 14 bases. The CDR3 is 14 amino acids. CDR3 sequence: CASRGAGSYTEAFF. The CDR3 DNA reads TGTGCCAGCAGGGGGGCTGGGTCGTACACTGAAGCTTTCTTT.

V gene TRBV18 combines with J gene TRBJ2-7, with a weak D call TRBD2 (6 bases). V lost 3 bases and J lost 9, with 15 bases in between. Germline V gene lookup returns CDR1 KGHSH and CDR2 LQKENI. The CDR3 has 13 amino acids. CDR3 in DNA: TGTGCCAGCTCACCGGGGGGAAACATCGCGCAGTACTTC. Translated, it gives CASSPGGNIAQYF.

This chain links TRBV6-5 with TRBJ2-5; 10 nucleotides align to TRBD2. This CDR3 has 15 amino acids. V shed 5 bases and J 5 bases; nucleotides not matched to a gene: 8. In germline, CDR1 is MNHEY, CDR2 SVGAGI. The CDR3 bases are TGTGCCAGCAGTACCGGACTAGCGGTTAGGGAGACCCAGTACTTC. Encoded protein: CASSTGLAVRETQYF.

V usage is TRBV5-4 and J usage is TRBJ2-5, with 7 bases aligning to TRBD2. Germline CDR1 reads SGHNT; CDR2 reads YYREEE (reference sequence). The CDR3 extends over 14 amino acids. V was pared by 4 bases and J by 5 bases, with 8 bases of the junction left unmatched. CDR3 nucleotides: TGTGCCAGCAGCCACCGCGGGGGTCGCGAGACCCAGTACTTC. Its translation: CASSHRGGRETQYF.

This clone appeared many times. The CDR3 is CASSYSLSSGAYEQYF. The CDR3 bases are TGTGCCAGCAGTTACTCTCTTTCCAGCGGGGCATACGAGCAGTACTTC. The J gene is TRBJ2-7, the V gene TRBV6-5; 7 nucleotides match TRBD2. Trimming took 0 bases from V and 4 from J; bases not matched to a gene: 9. Germline V CDR1 and CDR2: MNHEY, SVGAGI. The CDR3 has 16 amino acids.

The chain recombines TRBV6-6 with TRBJ2-5, with D unclear. This CDR3 comprises 13 residues. V was cut by 2 bases and J by 4 bases, with 8 bases left in between. Germline CDR1 reads MNHNY; CDR2 reads SVGAGI (reference sequence). CDR3 nucleotide sequence: TGTGCCAGCAGTTACGACGGAGTAGAGACCCAGTACTTC. Its protein product is CASSYDGVETQYF.

The chain combines TRBV9 with TRBJ2-5; TRBD2 might be the D (7 bases). The V end was cut by 0 bases, the J end by 2 bases, with 11 bases between. CDR1 and CDR2 (germline): SGDLS, YYNGEE. The CDR3 is 15 amino acids. CDR3 in amino acids: CASSVGGGQQETQYF. The CDR3 DNA follows: TGTGCCAGCAGCGTAGGGGGGGGCCAGCAAGAGACCCAGTACTTC.

This rearrangement joins TRBV2 to TRBJ1-2; D perhaps matches TRBD1 (6 bases). The germline gives CDR1 SNHLY, CDR2 FYNNEI. The length of the CDR3 is 14 residues. The V end was cut by 1 base, the J end by 4 bases, with 10 bases between. The CDR3 DNA reads TGTGCCAGCAGTGAAGGGGGGCAGACCTATGGCTACACCTTC. As protein: CASSEGGQTYGYTF.

The V and J genes are TRBV7-2 and TRBJ1-2, with TRBD1 as a possible D gene (6 bases). The CDR3 covers 16 residues. Deletions cut 0 bases from V and 5 bases from J, with 16 bases between. Germline values: CDR1 SGHTA, CDR2 FQGNSA. The CDR3 reads CASSLAVWQGSYGYTF. CDR3 DNA sequence: TGTGCCAGCAGCTTAGCGGTGTGGCAGGGGTCGTATGGCTACACCTTC. The whole variable domain, filled in from reference TRBV7-2 and TRBJ1-2, reads GAGVSQSPSNKVTEKGKDVELRCDPISGHTALYWYRQSLGQGLEFLIYFQGNSAPDKSGLPSDRFSAERTGGSVSTLTIQRTQQEDSAVYLCASSLAVWQGSYGYTFGSGTRLTVV.

V usage is TRBV21-1 and J usage is TRBJ1-5; the table names TRBD1, a call not compared with the DNA. TRBV21-1 is described as a pseudogene. The CDR3 contains 14 residues. DNA for the CDR3: TGTGCCAGCAGCCCCGACAGGGGCTTTTTCCCCCAGCATTTT. Its translation is CASSPDRGFFPQHF.

V and J are TRBV16 and TRBJ2-1, with 9 bases that match TRBD1. Germline CDR1 is KGHSY and CDR2 is FQNENV. V shed 4 bases and J 5 bases; nucleotides not matched to a gene: 24. This CDR3 has 21 residues. Here the CDR3 DNA reads TGTGCCAGCAGCCCAACGCTAGCCGGGACAGGGTATCTAGGCAGGGACAATGAGCAGTTCTTC. Translating gives CASSPTLAGTGYLGRDNEQFF. Supplemented by reference TRBV16 and TRBJ2-1, the full variable domain reads GEEVAQTPKHLVRGEGQKAKLYCAPIKGHSYVFWYQQVLKNEFKFLISFQNENVFDETGMPKERFSAKCLPNSPCSLEIQATKLEDSAVYFCASSPTLAGTGYLGRDNEQFFGPGTRLTVL.